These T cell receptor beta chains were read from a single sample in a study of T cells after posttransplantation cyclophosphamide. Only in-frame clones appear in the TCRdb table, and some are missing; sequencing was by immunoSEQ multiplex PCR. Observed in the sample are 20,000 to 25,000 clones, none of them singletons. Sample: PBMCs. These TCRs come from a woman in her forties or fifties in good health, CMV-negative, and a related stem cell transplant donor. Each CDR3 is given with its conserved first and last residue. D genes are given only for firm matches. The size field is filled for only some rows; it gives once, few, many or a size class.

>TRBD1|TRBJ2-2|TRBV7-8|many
TGTGCCAGCAGCTCCTACAGGGGTAGAGGCACCGGGGAGCTGTTTTTT
CASSSYRGRGTGELFF
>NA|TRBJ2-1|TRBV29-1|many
TGCAGCGTTGTATGGATTGCTGGGGACTTCAATGAGCAGTTCTTC
CSVVWIAGDFNEQFF
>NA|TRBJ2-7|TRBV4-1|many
TGCGCCAGCAGCCAATTGAACAGGGATGAAGACGAGCAGTACTTC
CASSQLNRDEDEQYF
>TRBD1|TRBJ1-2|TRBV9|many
TGTGCCAGCAGCGGGACCGGGACAGGGAACTATGGCTACACCTTC
CASSGTGTGNYGYTF
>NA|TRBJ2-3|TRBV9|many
TGTGCCAGCAGCGTAGGGGGCTGGCGGGGAGGCACAGATACGCAGTATTTT
CASSVGGWRGGTDTQYF
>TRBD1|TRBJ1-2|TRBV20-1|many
TGCAGTGCTGGACAGGGCGGCTACACCTTC
CSAGQGGYTF
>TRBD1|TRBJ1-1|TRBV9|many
TGTGCCAGCAGCGGGGGACCTAAGAGGGACAGGGTAGACACTGAAGCTTTCTTT
CASSGGPKRDRVDTEAFF
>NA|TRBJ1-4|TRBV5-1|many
TGCGCCAGCAGCTTGAAGCCCAATGAAAAATTGTTTTTT
CASSLKPNEKLFF
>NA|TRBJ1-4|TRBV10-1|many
TGCGCCAGCAGTGAATCACAGGGAACTAATGAAAAACTGTTTTTT
CASSESQGTNEKLFF
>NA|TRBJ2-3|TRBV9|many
TGTGCCAGCAGCCGTAGATCTAGCACAGATACGCAGTATTTT
CASSRRSSTDTQYF
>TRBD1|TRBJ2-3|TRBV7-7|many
TGTGCCAGCAGCCGGGGACAGCTCACAGATACGCAGTATTTT
CASSRGQLTDTQYF
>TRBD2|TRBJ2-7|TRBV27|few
TGTGCCAGGGCCCTTACTTATAGCGGGGGGCCCTCCTACGAGCAGTACTTC
CARALTYSGGPSYEQYF
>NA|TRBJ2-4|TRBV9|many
TGTGCCAGCAGCGTAGCGAGCAGGGGAGCAGACATTCAGTACTTC
CASSVASRGADIQYF
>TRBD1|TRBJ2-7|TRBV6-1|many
TGTGCCAGCAGTGAAGCCGGGACAGGGTCCTACGAGCAGTACTTC
CASSEAGTGSYEQYF
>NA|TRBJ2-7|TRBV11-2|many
TGTGCCAGCAGCCGCCCATTTCGGGGCTACGAGCAGTACTTC
CASSRPFRGYEQYF
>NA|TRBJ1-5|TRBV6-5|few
TGTGCCAGCGCGTTTGACGGGAGTAGCAATCAGCCCCAGCATTTT
CASAFDGSSNQPQHF
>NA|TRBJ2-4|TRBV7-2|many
TGTGCCAGCAGCTTAGTACCGGGGGAATACGTAAACATTCAGTACTTC
CASSLVPGEYVNIQYF
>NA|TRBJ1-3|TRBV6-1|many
TGTGCCAGCAGTGAAGCGTCGGGGAGGCTAAGGAGAAACACCATATATTTT
CASSEASGRLRRNTIYF
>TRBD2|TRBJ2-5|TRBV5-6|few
TGTGCCAGCAGCCCCGGACTAGCGGGTCTAGCCCAGACCCAGTACTTC
CASSPGLAGLAQTQYF
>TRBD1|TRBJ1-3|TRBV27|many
TGTGCCAGCAGGCCGCAGGGGGCCTCTGGAAACACCATATATTTT
CASRPQGASGNTIYF
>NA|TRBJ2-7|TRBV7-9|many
TGTGCCAGCAGCTCCCCCGGGACACAGTTCTCCTACGAGCAGTACTTC
CASSSPGTQFSYEQYF
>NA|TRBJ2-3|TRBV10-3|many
TGTGCCATCAGGGTGAAACAGCCCGGATCTTCTAGCACAGATACGCAGTATTTT
CAIRVKQPGSSSTDTQYF
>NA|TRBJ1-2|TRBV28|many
TGTGCCAGCAGTTTACTGGGCGGGGTTTTTGGGGGCTACACCTTC
CASSLLGGVFGGYTF
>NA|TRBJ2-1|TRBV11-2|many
TGTGCCAGCAGCTTAGAACGGGGGATAAGTTCCTACAATGAGCAGTTCTTC
CASSLERGISSYNEQFF
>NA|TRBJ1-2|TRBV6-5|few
TGTGCCAGCATATCGGAGGGCTATGGCTACACCTTC
CASISEGYGYTF
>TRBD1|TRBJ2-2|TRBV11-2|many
TGTGCCAGCAGCTTAGGGGCAGGGGGTTTCACCGGGGAGCTGTTTTTT
CASSLGAGGFTGELFF
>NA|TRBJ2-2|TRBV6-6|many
TGTGCCAGCAGCCCTCGTAGAACCGACACCGGGGAGCTGTTTTTT
CASSPRRTDTGELFF
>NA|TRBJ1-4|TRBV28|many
TGTGCCAGCAGTCCCTCGGGACGGGAGGTTGGAAAACTGTTTTTT
CASSPSGREVGKLFF
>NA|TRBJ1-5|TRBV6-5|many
TGTGCCAGCAGTTATCGGCGGGGGGGCAATCAGCCCCAGCATTTT
CASSYRRGGNQPQHF
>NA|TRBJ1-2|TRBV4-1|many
TGCGCCAGCAGCCAGGTTATCCGGAACAGGGACCAGGGTGGCTACACCTTC
CASSQVIRNRDQGGYTF
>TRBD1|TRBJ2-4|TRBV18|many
TGTGCCAGCTCACCAGGTCATGGACAGGGGACGAACATTCAGTACTTC
CASSPGHGQGTNIQYF
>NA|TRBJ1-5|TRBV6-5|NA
TGTGCCAGCAGTTACTCAGGGGACAATCAGCCCCAGCATTTT
CASSYSGDNQPQHF
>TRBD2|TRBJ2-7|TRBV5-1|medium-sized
TGCGCCAGCAGCTTGGATACTAGCGGTGCACAGTACTTC
CASSLDTSGAQYF
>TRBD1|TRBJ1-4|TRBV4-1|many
TGCGCCAGCAGCCAAGACCAATTATCCGGGACAGGGAATGAAAAACTGTTTTTT
CASSQDQLSGTGNEKLFF
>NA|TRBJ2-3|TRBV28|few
TGTGCCAGCAGAATCAGGGCCTGGGGCACAGATACGCAGTATTTT
CASRIRAWGTDTQYF
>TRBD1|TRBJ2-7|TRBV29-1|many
TGCAGCGTTGGTGGGACAGGGAACTCCTACGAGCAGTACTTC
CSVGGTGNSYEQYF
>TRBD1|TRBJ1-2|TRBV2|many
TGTGCCAGCAGTAACCCCCCTGGACAGGGGGCCGGCTACACCTTC
CASSNPPGQGAGYTF
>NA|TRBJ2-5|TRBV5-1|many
TGCGCCAGCAGCTTGGGGGGCCGGGCAGGAAATATCGGGGAGACCCAGTACTTC
CASSLGGRAGNIGETQYF
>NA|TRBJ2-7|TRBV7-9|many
TGTGCCAGCAGCCCACGACGGGCCTACGAGCAGTACTTC
CASSPRRAYEQYF
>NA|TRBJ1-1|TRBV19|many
TGTGCCAGTAGTATACGGGAGGCAACTGAAGCTTTCTTT
CASSIREATEAFF
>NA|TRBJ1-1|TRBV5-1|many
TGCGCCAGCAGCTTGGGGGCCCCGAACACTGAAGCTTTCTTT
CASSLGAPNTEAFF
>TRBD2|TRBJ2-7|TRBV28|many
TGTGCCAGCAGTGGGTGGCGTCGGGCTAGCGGGACCTCCTACGAGCAGTACTTC
CASSGWRRASGTSYEQYF
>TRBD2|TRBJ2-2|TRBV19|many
TGTGCCAGTAGCCGGGGACTAGCGTATTTCACCGGGGAGCTGTTTTTT
CASSRGLAYFTGELFF
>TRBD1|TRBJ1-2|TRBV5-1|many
TGCGCCAGCAGCTTGGCGGCCGACAGGGGGCGTTTCTCCTATGGCTACACCTTC
CASSLAADRGRFSYGYTF
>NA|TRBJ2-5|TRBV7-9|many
TGTGCCAGCAGCTTAGCGGCGGCAGGGGGGGAGACCCAGTACTTC
CASSLAAAGGETQYF
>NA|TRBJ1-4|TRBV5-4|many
TGTGCCAGCAGCGAGCAAGGGAGGGAAAAACTGTTTTTT
CASSEQGREKLFF